Below, 6 T cell receptor beta chains from the same sample are listed, as sequenced in a study of beta chain features in type 1 diabetes. Overall study results and limits: Among all four CD4+ subsets, Type 1 diabetes patients had TCRB CDR3s that were moderately but significantly shorter.

Isolated RNA was reverse transcribed in full, so expressed TCRB transcripts were sequenced. Method: immunoSEQ multiplex PCR; TCRdb's copy keeps in-frame clones and lacks some. The table shows around 600,000 clones, with 12% occurring only once. These receptors' targets are unknown. Material for sequencing was naive CD4+ T cells from blood. The receptors shown here come from a man under 40 with type 1 diabetes.

The rearrangement joins TRBV30 to TRBJ1-4; D is perhaps TRBD1 (6 bases). This CDR3 comprises 14 residues. Germline V gene lookup returns CDR1 GTSNPN and CDR2 SVGIG (reference sequence). Trimming shortened V by 3 bases and J by 2 bases, and 10 bases separated the two germline ends. CDR3 loop: CAWSRGRTNEKLFF. For the CDR3, the DNA is TGTGCCTGGAGCAGGGGTCGGACTAATGAAAAACTGTTTTTT.

This clone was observed a handful of times. The rearrangement links TRBV18 to TRBJ2-5; D is perhaps TRBD1 (5 bases). The CDR3 covers 14 residues. The ends were cut back, 2 bases at V and 2 bases at J, with 9 bases in the middle. Per germline, CDR1 KGHSH and CDR2 LQKENI. The CDR3 protein is CASSPLTEQETQYF. The DNA for the CDR3 is TGTGCCAGCTCACCATTGACAGAACAAGAGACCCAGTACTTC.

The sample holds a few counts of this clone. The chain uses TRBV2 and TRBJ1-2; no clear D gene. This CDR3 comprises 12 residues. Germline V CDR1 and CDR2: SNHLY, FYNNEI. Deletions cut 3 bases from V and 3 bases from J, with 5 bases between. The CDR3 DNA reads TGTGCCAGCAGTGAGAGGGACTATGGCTACACCTTC. Protein product: CASSERDYGYTF.

This chain connects TRBV2 to TRBJ1-4; D is ambiguous. Trimming left V 6 bases short and J 0 bases short, with 17 bases between. Germline CDR1 reads SNHLY; CDR2 reads FYNNEI. This CDR3 contains 17 residues. CDR3 in DNA: TGTGCCAGCAGCAAAGAGGTCTACCGATCAACTAATGAAAAACTGTTTTTT. This codes for CASSKEVYRSTNEKLFF.

This chain joins TRBV2 and TRBJ1-1; D is unclear. Germline V gives CDR1 SNHLY, CDR2 FYNNEI. V lost 2 bases and J 6 bases, leaving 10 bases between the germline ends. CDR3 length: 13 residues. The CDR3 reads CASSERFRAEAFF. In nucleotides, the CDR3 is TGTGCCAGCAGTGAACGGTTCCGGGCTGAAGCTTTCTTT.

V is TRBV4-3 and J is TRBJ2-1, with 12 nucleotides matching TRBD2. Germline V gene sequence: CDR1 LGHNA, CDR2 YSLEER. Trimming took 0 bases from V and 9 from J; bases not matched to a gene: 15. The CDR3 spans 19 residues. CDR3 amino acids: CASSQDNSRLAGGQSEQFF. The CDR3 bases are TGCGCCAGCAGCCAAGATAACTCCAGGCTAGCGGGGGGGCAAAGTGAGCAGTTCTTC.